One sample yielded the 24 T cell receptor beta chains listed below, sequenced in a study of blood T cell repertoires in COVID-19. TCRdb keeps only in-frame clones here, not all; method: immunoSEQ multiplex PCR. There are over 65,000 clones in the sample; 82% occur only once, and about 15% lies in the top ten. Material: peripheral blood. These receptor sequences come from a man of 80 years or more with active COVID-19.

CDR3 nucleotides: TGTGCCACCAGCAGAGAACCGACCCCGGGTGAAAAACTGTTTTTT. This sequence encodes CATSREPTPGEKLFF. The V and J genes are TRBV15 and TRBJ1-4; no firm D call. Germline CDR1 and CDR2: LNHNV and YYDKDF (reference sequence). The V end was cut by 0 bases, the J end by 7 bases, with 12 bases between. This CDR3 comprises 15 residues.

The gene calls are TRBV9 and TRBJ1-1; no firm D call. V was cut by 1 base and J by 1 base, with 11 bases left in between. Per germline, CDR1 SGDLS and CDR2 YYNGEE. The CDR3 extends over 15 amino acids. The CDR3, as DNA: TGTGCCAGCAGCGTATTACTGGGCAAGAACACTGAAGCTTTCTTT. This translates into CASSVLLGKNTEAFF.

CDR3 coding DNA: TGTGCCAGCAGCCCAGTAGGGACTAGCGGTTACAATGAGCAGTTCTTC. This sequence encodes CASSPVGTSGYNEQFF. V and J are TRBV7-6 and TRBJ2-1; TRBD2 aligns across 11 bases. Germline trimming cut 5 bases from V and 4 bases from J; bases unmatched to any gene: 7. CDR1 and CDR2 from the germline V gene are SGHVS and FNYEAQ. This CDR3 region has 16 residues.

The chain has TRBV7-2 and TRBJ2-2; 8 bases agree with TRBD1. The CDR3 consists of 14 residues. Germline V lookup: CDR1 SGHTA, CDR2 FQGNSA. The V gene end was trimmed by 2 bases and the J gene end by 4 bases; junction bases not matched to a gene: 0. Here the CDR3 reads CASSLTGGTGELFF. CDR3 nucleotides: TGTGCCAGCAGCTTAACAGGGGGCACCGGGGAGCTGTTTTTT.

V and J are TRBV14 and TRBJ2-1, with 14 bases aligning to TRBD2. V lost 3 bases, J lost 7 bases, and 11 bases stayed unmatched. The germline V gene encodes CDR1 SGHDN and CDR2 FVKESK. The CDR3 spans 18 residues. Written as DNA, the CDR3 is TGTGCCAGCAGCCAGAAGACTAGCGGGAGGGCCAAGGATAATGAGCAGTTCTTC. Protein product: CASSQKTSGRAKDNEQFF.

This clone occurred a few times. V is TRBV30 and J is TRBJ1-1, with TRBD1 identical over 9 bases. The CDR3 has 16 residues. Trimming cost V 2 bases and J 4 bases; bases outside gene matches: 11. The germline CDR1 and CDR2 sequences are GTSNPN and SVGIG (reference sequence). The CDR3 nucleotides are TGTGCCTGGAGTTCAACAGGGGGCGCGGTGACCACTGAAGCTTTCTTT. Translation gives CAWSSTGGAVTTEAFF.

The chain joins TRBV29-1 to TRBJ2-5; 11 nucleotides agree with TRBD2. The CDR3 has 14 residues. Germline-derived CDR1 and CDR2 are SQVTM and ANQGSEA. The V gene end was trimmed by 7 bases and the J gene end by 1 base; junction bases not matched to a gene: 5. This CDR3 reads CSGLGLAVQETQYF. The DNA for the CDR3 is TGCAGCGGACTGGGACTAGCGGTCCAAGAGACCCAGTACTTC.

This clone was observed a single time. V and J are TRBV11-2 and TRBJ2-7, with 13 bases lining up with TRBD2. With 3 bases clipped from V and 3 bases from J, the junction kept 2 bases outside the gene matches. The CDR3 consists of 15 residues. Germline-derived CDR1 and CDR2 are SGHAT and FQNNGV. The CDR3 bases are TGTGCCAGCAGCTTCTGGACTAGCGGGGGCTACGAGCAGTACTTC. This translates into CASSFWTSGGYEQYF.

V is TRBV19 and J is TRBJ1-5; D gene ambiguous. The CDR3 has 13 amino acids. The V end was cut by 7 bases, the J end by 3 bases, with 10 bases between. CDR1 is LNHDA and CDR2 is SQIVND in the germline V gene (reference sequence). The DNA of the CDR3 is TGTGCCAGTAATCGGGTGCCCAATCAGCCCCAGCATTTT. It yields the protein CASNRVPNQPQHF.

The rearrangement links TRBV5-6 to TRBJ2-7, with 7 bases identical to TRBD2. V shed 4 bases and J 2 bases; nucleotides not matched to a gene: 6. Per the germline V gene, CDR1 is SGHDT and CDR2 is YYEEEE. CDR3 length: 14 residues. In DNA, the CDR3 is TGTGCCAGCAGCGGGGCGGGAGACGCCTACGAGCAGTACTTC. Translated, it gives CASSGAGDAYEQYF.

The genes are TRBV5-1 and TRBJ2-5; TRBD2 aligns across 10 bases. The CDR3 extends over 18 amino acids. V shed 7 bases and J 0 bases; nucleotides not matched to a gene: 15. Germline CDR1 SGHRS, CDR2 YFSETQ. CDR3 in amino acids: CASLRGGTSEGYQETQYF. The CDR3 DNA reads TGCGCCAGCCTCCGGGGAGGGACTAGCGAAGGGTACCAAGAGACCCAGTACTTC.

The genes are TRBV4-2 and TRBJ1-5, with TRBD1 identical over 7 bases. CDR3 length equals 15 residues. CDR1 and CDR2 from the germline V gene are LGHNA and YNFKEQ. Trimming cost V 1 base and J 5 bases; bases outside gene matches: 5. Here the CDR3 reads CASSQVTQGDQPQHF. The CDR3 DNA follows: TGTGCCAGCAGCCAAGTCACCCAGGGGGATCAGCCCCAGCATTTT.

In regard to this clone: An end of the junction does not agree with germline; a read error may underlie this. This chain connects TRBV7-2 to TRBJ2-7; no reliable D call. CDR1 and CDR2 (germline): SGHTA, FQGNSA. CDR3 size: 13 residues. CDR3 sequence reads: CASSSERRLAANF. In DNA, the CDR3 is TGTGCCAGCAGCTCCGAGCGTCGACTGGCTGCAAACTTC.

The chain couples TRBV4-3 to TRBJ2-3; TRBD2 aligns across 13 bases. The CDR3 length is 18 residues. Germline-derived CDR1 and CDR2 are LGHNA and YSLEER. Losses at the gene ends were 4 bases for V and 0 bases for J; bases not matched to a gene: 7. CDR3 nucleotide sequence: TGCGCCAGCAGCCGCGGGACTAGCGGGGTTCTTAGCACAGATACGCAGTATTTT. It translates to CASSRGTSGVLSTDTQYF.

The chain joins TRBV3-1 (or the pseudogene TRBV3-2) to TRBJ1-2; no definite D call. The germline V gene encodes CDR1 LGHDT and CDR2 YNNKEL (reference sequence). The CDR3 length is 15 residues. V lost 1 base to trimming and J lost 6 bases, with 15 bases between them. The CDR3 DNA reads as TGTGCCAGCAGCCAAGGCTACAAAAGAACAGATGGCTACACCTTC. Protein: CASSQGYKRTDGYTF.

This chain connects TRBV24-1 to TRBJ2-2, with unresolved D. Germline V gene sequence: CDR1 KGHDR, CDR2 SFDVKD. V was cut by 3 bases and J by 1 base, with 8 bases left in between. This CDR3 comprises 15 residues. As DNA, the CDR3 is TGTGCCACCAGTGATGGGCTTGAGAACACCGGGGAGCTGTTTTTT. Translation gives CATSDGLENTGELFF.

The V gene is TRBV7-2, the J gene TRBJ2-1; TRBD1 matches at 9 bases. The CDR3 runs 15 residues. With 4 bases clipped from V and 8 bases from J, the junction kept 9 bases outside the gene matches. Germline V gene lookup returns CDR1 SGHTA and CDR2 FQGNSA. CDR3 residues: CASSSNRGQVDEQFF. CDR3 DNA sequence: TGTGCCAGCAGCTCAAACAGGGGGCAAGTCGATGAGCAGTTCTTC. Full variable domain (outside the CDR3, taken from reference TRBV7-2 and TRBJ2-1): GAGVSQSPSNKVTEKGKDVELRCDPISGHTALYWYRQSLGQGLEFLIYFQGNSAPDKSGLPSDRFSAERTGGSVSTLTIQRTQQEDSAVYLCASSSNRGQVDEQFFGPGTRLTVL.

V is TRBV9 and J is TRBJ1-2, with TRBD1 identical over 7 bases. V lost 4 bases, J lost 4 bases, and 10 bases stayed unmatched. Germline V gene data show CDR1 as SGDLS and CDR2 as YYNGEE. This CDR3 contains 15 residues. The chain's CDR3 is CASSPQTGSGYGYTF. For the CDR3, the DNA is TGTGCCAGCAGCCCCCAGACAGGGTCTGGCTATGGCTACACCTTC.

The V and J genes are TRBV28 and TRBJ1-6; 7 positions match TRBD1. The CDR3 runs 14 residues. Trimming at V came to 7 bases and at J to 9 bases, leaving 9 bases not matched to a gene. CDR1 is MDHEN, CDR2 SYDVKM, per germline. The CDR3 is CASTPARGTSPLHF. CDR3 bases: TGTGCCAGCACTCCAGCCAGGGGGACTTCACCCCTCCACTTT.

V gene TRBV4-3 combines with J gene TRBJ1-2; TRBD1 might be the D (5 bases). The CDR3 totals 17 residues. V lost 0 bases, J lost 2 bases, and 16 bases lay in between. Germline CDR1 and CDR2: LGHNA and YSLEER. CDR3 bases: TGCGCCAGCAGCCAAGATCCACGCAGGGCAGCGAACTATGGCTACACCTTC. Translating gives CASSQDPRRAANYGYTF.

This chain uses TRBV5-4 with TRBJ2-7; 8 bases match TRBD2. Per the germline V gene, CDR1 is SGHNT and CDR2 is YYREEE (reference sequence). V was pared by 4 bases and J by 2 bases, with 8 bases of the junction left unmatched. This CDR3 is built from 15 residues. CDR3 in amino acids: CASSPRGGNPYEQYF. In DNA, the CDR3 is TGTGCCAGCAGCCCTCGGGGGGGGAACCCCTACGAGCAGTACTTC.

The chain links TRBV7-2 to TRBJ2-5; D might be TRBD2 (6 bases). Germline V gene lookup returns CDR1 SGHTA and CDR2 FQGNSA. The CDR3 runs to 16 residues. V was shortened by 6 bases and J by 2 bases, with 19 bases between the two germline ends. CDR3 in DNA: TGTGCCAGCAGACTAAGCGGGCGGAGATCTCAAGAGACCCAGTACTTC. It is translated as CASRLSGRRSQETQYF.

V usage is TRBV4-1 and J usage is TRBJ2-7; 7 bases are shared with TRBD1. After removal of 2 bases from V and 6 bases from J, the junction contained 4 bases not matched to a gene. The CDR3 sequence is 13 residues long. Per the germline V gene, CDR1 is MGHRA and CDR2 is YSYEKL. The CDR3 nucleotides are TGCGCCAGCAGCCAAACGGACAGGTTCGAGCAGTACTTC. Translated, it gives CASSQTDRFEQYF.

The J gene is TRBJ2-5, the V gene TRBV28; D uncertain. Germline assignment: CDR1 MDHEN and CDR2 SYDVKM. The CDR3 covers 13 residues. V lost 5 bases and J lost 5, with 12 bases in between. CDR3: CASSPLNSETQYF. As DNA, the CDR3 is TGTGCCAGCAGTCCTCTTAATTCCGAGACCCAGTACTTC.